These T cell receptor beta chains were read from a single sample in a study of blood T cells in healthy people across ages. Each CDR3 protein is one row after TCRdb ran MiXCR on the 5' RACE reads. The table has around 1,000,000 distinct CDR3 sequences, under 40% seen once. Sequencing was done on a sample of blood. Receptor source: a man between 18 and 35 years old in good health. Both conserved end residues are part of each CDR3. Fields, in order: D gene, clone size, V gene, J gene, CDR3 protein, CDR3 DNA. A D gene is named only where the DNA matches it firmly. Clone size appears in some rows only: once, few, many, or a class for an expanded clone.

NA,NA,TRBV9,TRBJ2-6,CASSVAAGANVLTF,TGTGCCAGCAGCGTGGCTGCTGGGGCCAACGTCCTGACTTTC
TRBD1,NA,TRBV11-2,TRBJ1-2,CASSLAMGQGNYGYTF,TGTGCCAGCAGCTTGGCCATGGGACAGGGCAACTATGGCTACACCTTC
NA,few,TRBV7-9,TRBJ2-5,CASSSQLQGRQKETQYF,TGTGCCAGCAGCTCCCAACTACAGGGGAGGCAAAAAGAGACCCAGTACTTC
NA,few,TRBV11-2,TRBJ1-1,CASRPAYEAFF,TGTGCCAGCCGCCCAGCGTATGAAGCTTTCTTT
TRBD2,few,TRBV2,TRBJ2-1,CASRTTGGNEQFF,TGTGCCAGCAGGACGACGGGGGGAAATGAGCAGTTCTTC
NA,few,TRBV6-5,TRBJ2-1,CASRPGRTYNEQFF,TGTGCCAGCAGGCCGGGACGGACCTACAATGAGCAGTTCTTC
NA,NA,TRBV7-9,TRBJ2-3,CARETSGSVGTDTQYF,TGTGCCAGAGAAACCTCCGGGAGTGTGGGCACAGATACGCAGTATTTT
NA,few,TRBV2,TRBJ1-2,CASGEDSNYGYTF,TGTGCCAGCGGAGAGGACAGCAACTATGGCTACACCTTC
TRBD2,NA,TRBV6-1,TRBJ2-1,CAGSERILSGGAYEQFF,TGTGCCGGCAGTGAAAGGATTTTGAGCGGGGGGGCCTACGAGCAGTTTTTC
TRBD2,few,TRBV7-2,TRBJ2-1,CASSLEARGGNEQFF,TGTGCCAGCAGCTTAGAGGCGCGGGGGGGCAATGAGCAGTTCTTC
NA,once,TRBV4-2,TRBJ1-2,CASCQTPGTSTGSYGYTF,TGTGCCAGCTGCCAAACCCCCGGGACTTCTACAGGGTCCTATGGCTACACCTTC
NA,few,TRBV4-3,TRBJ1-1,CASSQGSKVTEAFF,TGCGCCAGCAGCCAAGGGTCCAAGGTAACTGAAGCTTTCTTT
NA,few,TRBV6-6,TRBJ1-2,CASSYPARTENYGYTF,TGTGCCAGCAGTTACCCTGCCCGGACCGAAAACTATGGCTACACCTTC
NA,NA,TRBV20-1,TRBJ1-4,CSAARHRNEKLFF,TGCAGTGCTGCTCGGCATCGTAATGAAAAACTGTTTTTT
NA,few,TRBV12-3/TRBV12-4,TRBJ2-3,CASTEGRTDTQYF,TGTGCCAGCACCGAGGGGCGCACAGATACGCAGTATTTT
NA,many,TRBV7-2,TRBJ1-2,CAIYRDAIYGYTF,TGTGCCATTTACCGGGACGCAATCTATGGCTACACCTTC
NA,NA,TRBV4-2,TRBJ2-1,CASSPLGTGNEQFF,TGTGCCAGCAGCCCCTTGGGGACGGGGAATGAGCAGTTCTTC
NA,NA,TRBV28,TRBJ2-7,CASSPGTPGHEQYF,TGTGCCAGCAGTCCCGGGACACCTGGGCACGAGCAGTACTTC
TRBD2,NA,TRBV20-1,TRBJ2-7,CSAIGSGAYNEQYF,TGCAGTGCAATAGGTAGCGGGGCATACAATGAGCAGTACTTC
NA,few,TRBV7-9,TRBJ2-7,CASSSAFMGAYEQYF,TGTGCCAGCAGTTCCGCCTTCATGGGAGCCTACGAGCAGTACTTC
NA,NA,TRBV7-2,TRBJ2-7,CASSLDAKYEQYF,TGTGCCAGCAGCTTAGATGCAAAATACGAGCAGTACTTC
NA,NA,TRBV20-1,TRBJ1-2,CSARESLDYTF,TGCAGTGCTAGAGAAAGTCTGGACTACACCTTC
NA,few,TRBV20-1,TRBJ2-1,CSAGGVWQGYNEQFF,TGCAGTGCTGGGGGTGTGTGGCAGGGCTACAATGAGCAGTTCTTC
NA,few,TRBV7-3,TRBJ2-1,CASSFLGGIAYNEQFF,TGTGCCAGCAGCTTTCTAGGGGGAATCGCCTACAATGAGCAGTTCTTC
TRBD1,many,TRBV18,TRBJ1-1,CASSPRQGDTEAFF,TGCGCCAGCAGCCCCCGACAGGGGGACACTGAAGCTTTCTTT